These T cell receptor beta chains were read from a single sample in a study of T cell responses to AZD1222 COVID-19 vaccine. Assay used: immunoSEQ multiplex PCR; TCRdb lists only in-frame clones, some missing. The table lists 100,000 to 150,000 clones, over 80% of them singletons. The sample here was peripheral blood, taken on day 0 of AZD1222 vaccination. These receptors were collected from an adult in good health. CDR3s include the opening cysteine and the closing phenylalanine or tryptophan. Each record gives: V gene, D gene, clone size, J gene, CDR3 protein, CDR3 DNA. The D gene is left open where the match is weak. Size is omitted from some rows. Given values are once, few, many or a class for expanded clones.

TRBV6-1,.,once,TRBJ1-6,CASSDLVQGLSPLHF,TGTGCCAGCAGTGATCTGGTGCAGGGTTTGTCACCCCTCCACTTT
TRBV9,TRBD1,.,TRBJ1-2,CASSVGQGAYGYTF,TGTGCCAGCAGCGTGGGACAGGGGGCCTATGGCTACACCTTC
TRBV7-6,.,once,TRBJ1-5,CASSPGAPADQPQHF,TGTGCCAGCAGCCCCGGGGCCCCAGCGGATCAGCCCCAGCATTTT
TRBV7-2,TRBD1,once,TRBJ1-1,CASSLLRDRKAFF,TGTGCCAGCAGCTTACTCCGGGACAGGAAAGCTTTCTTT
TRBV15,.,.,TRBJ2-1,CATSRDLGGEQFF,TGTGCCACCAGCAGAGATTTGGGCGGGGAGCAGTTCTTC
TRBV6-5,TRBD1,.,TRBJ1-1,CATRTGVTEAFF,TGTGCCACGCGGACAGGGGTCACTGAAGCTTTCTTT
TRBV2,TRBD1,.,TRBJ1-5,CASSPWDQGEGNSNQPQHF,TGTGCCAGCAGCCCCTGGGACCAGGGGGAGGGAAATAGCAATCAGCCCCAGCATTTT
TRBV10-1,.,.,TRBJ2-7,CASSEATGLHYEQYF,TGCGCCAGCAGTGAAGCGACCGGACTTCATTACGAGCAGTACTTC
TRBV5-1,TRBD2,.,TRBJ2-2,CASSFFSGSLGGELFF,TGCGCCAGCAGCTTTTTTAGCGGGAGTCTCGGCGGGGAGCTGTTTTTT
TRBV2,.,.,TRBJ2-2,CASSEARVGELFF,TGTGCCAGCAGTGAAGCGCGGGTCGGGGAGCTGTTTTTT
TRBV19,TRBD1,.,TRBJ1-3,CASSTGQEANTIYF,TGTGCCAGTAGTACCGGACAGGAGGCAAACACCATATATTTT
TRBV7-9,TRBD2,few,TRBJ2-3,CASSETSGGGTDTQYF,TGTGCCAGCAGCGAGACTAGCGGGGGTGGAACAGATACGCAGTATTTT
TRBV6-5,TRBD1,.,TRBJ1-1,CASSRDPGGTEAFF,TGTGCCAGCAGCCGGGACCCAGGGGGCACTGAAGCTTTCTTT
TRBV7-6,TRBD2,.,TRBJ2-1,CASSAGTIGSYNEQFF,TGTGCCAGCAGCGCAGGGACTATTGGATCCTACAATGAGCAGTTCTTC
TRBV11-2,.,few,TRBJ1-5,CASSLGAGHQPQHF,TGTGCCAGCAGCTTAGGGGCAGGGCATCAGCCCCAGCATTTT